Below are 17 T cell receptor beta chains sequenced from a single sample in a study of CD8 T cells in Susac syndrome. Random-hexamer reverse transcription was applied to roughly 0.5 to 1 ug RNA. MiXCR was run by TCRdb on the immunoSEQ multiplex PCR reads, yielding one entry per CDR3 protein. The repertoire holds 150,000 to 200,000 distinct CDR3 sequences, with approximately 94% as singletons. The sequencing sample was made of CD4+ T cells from PBMCs. Receptor source: a human donor with multiple sclerosis.

This rearrangement joins TRBV7-9 to TRBJ2-3; TRBD1 aligns across 9 bases. The length of the CDR3 is 15 residues. CDR1 is SEHNR, CDR2 FQNEAQ, per germline (reference sequence). V lost 0 bases, J lost 3 bases, and 1 base stayed unmatched. CDR3 amino acids: CASSLAGTGTDTQYF. DNA of the CDR3: TGTGCCAGCAGCTTAGCGGGGACAGGGACAGATACGCAGTATTTT. The whole variable domain, remainder taken from reference TRBV7-9 and TRBJ2-3, is DTGVSQNPRHKITKRGQNVTFRCDPISEHNRLYWYRQTLGQGPEFLTYFQNEAQLEKSRLLSDRFSAERPKGSFSTLEIQRTEQGDSAMYLCASSLAGTGTDTQYFGPGTRLTVL.

The DNA for the CDR3 is TGTGCCACCAGCCGCCGACAGGGGGTCACAGATACGCAGTATTTT. Translated: CATSRRQGVTDTQYF. This chain links TRBV15 with TRBJ2-3, with 9 positions matching TRBD1. CDR3 length equals 15 residues. Germline V gene lookup returns CDR1 LNHNV and CDR2 YYDKDF (reference sequence). The J segment lost 2 bases and the V segment lost 5 bases, leaving 5 bases of the junction unmatched.

This sequence joins TRBV12-3 or TRBV12-4 and TRBJ1-4; D is possibly TRBD1 (6 bases). The length of the CDR3 is 14 residues. Trimming stripped 2 bases from V and 5 bases from J, with 9 bases between. CDR3 nucleotides: TGTGCCAGCAGTTTATATGGGACAAATGAAAAACTGTTTTTT. As protein: CASSLYGTNEKLFF.

The chain carries TRBV7-9 and TRBJ2-7; maybe TRBD2 (5 bases). Germline V gives CDR1 SEHNR, CDR2 FQNEAQ (reference sequence). Trimming pared 3 bases from V and 9 bases from J, leaving 15 bases between. This CDR3 spans 13 amino acids. CDR3 nucleotides: TGTGCCAGCAGCTTCGATACTTTCGGAGGGCAGTACTTC. This translates into CASSFDTFGGQYF.

The rearrangement uses TRBV12-3 or TRBV12-4 and TRBJ1-5, with D unclear. V was clipped by 8 bases and J by 5 bases, with 16 bases between them. This CDR3 contains 14 residues. The CDR3 here is CASCSMSNYQPQHF. CDR3 in DNA: TGTGCCAGCTGCTCTATGTCTAATTATCAGCCCCAGCATTTT.

The chain employs TRBV20-1 and TRBJ2-6; 7 nucleotides align to TRBD2. The CDR3 extends over 16 amino acids. V lost 5 bases and J lost 0; bases outside the gene matches: 7. Germline loops: CDR1 DFQATT, CDR2 SNEGSKA (reference sequence). The CDR3 here is CSAVAGPSSGANVLTF. The CDR3 DNA reads as TGCAGTGCTGTAGCGGGCCCTAGCTCTGGGGCCAACGTCCTGACTTTC.

The chain links TRBV3-1 to TRBJ2-2; possible D gene TRBD1, 6 bases. CDR1 and CDR2 from the germline V gene are LGHDT and YNNKEL (reference sequence). The CDR3 runs to 17 residues. V was shortened by 6 bases and J by 1 base, with 18 bases between the two germline ends. CDR3 nucleotides: TGTGCCAGCAGACGAAGCACCGGGACAATGAACACCGGGGAGCTGTTTTTT. Amino acid sequence: CASRRSTGTMNTGELFF.

The genes are TRBV6-2 or TRBV6-3 and TRBJ2-2; D is perhaps TRBD1 or TRBD2 (5 bases each). The CDR3 sequence is 13 residues long. V was trimmed by 2 bases and J by 4 bases, leaving 5 bases between them. Looked up from germline, CDR1 is MNHEY and CDR2 is SVGEGT. The CDR3 nucleotides read TGTGCCAGCAGTTACGGGACCACCGGGGAGCTGTTTTTT. Its protein is CASSYGTTGELFF.

This chain links TRBV10-3 with TRBJ1-1; 11 bases align to TRBD1. V dropped 11 bases and J dropped 9; count of bases not matched to a gene: 8. Germline V CDR1 and CDR2: ENHRY, SYGVKD. This CDR3 contains 12 residues. The CDR3 here is CASRDRGLQAFF. CDR3 bases: TGTGCCTCCCGGGACAGGGGGTTGCAAGCTTTCTTT.

This rearrangement joins TRBV13 to TRBJ2-5; no definite D call. Germline loops: CDR1 PRHDT, CDR2 FYEKMQ (reference sequence). The V gene lost 1 base and the J gene lost 1 base, with 4 bases spanning the gap. The CDR3 totals 13 residues. The CDR3 sequence: CASSLAPQETQYF. The CDR3 nucleotides are TGTGCCAGCAGCTTAGCCCCCCAAGAGACCCAGTACTTC. The full variable domain, in which reference TRBV13 and TRBJ2-5 provide the parts outside the CDR3, is AAGVIQSPRHLIKEKRETATLKCYPIPRHDTVYWYQQGPGQDPQFLISFYEKMQSDKGSIPDRFSAQQFSDYHSELNMSSLELGDSALYFCASSLAPQETQYFGPGTRLLVL.

The V gene is TRBV9, the J gene TRBJ2-1, with D possibly matching TRBD2 (6 bases). The germline V and J ends were trimmed by 0 bases and 8 bases, with 15 bases remaining between them. There are 15 residues in the CDR3. Germline V gene sequence: CDR1 SGDLS, CDR2 YYNGEE. The CDR3 sequence is CASSVAGTLSDEQFF. The CDR3 DNA reads TGTGCCAGCAGCGTAGCCGGGACTCTATCCGATGAGCAGTTCTTC.

Only one count was recorded for this clonotype. V and J are TRBV29-1 and TRBJ1-5; D is perhaps TRBD1 (5 bases). V lost 4 bases to trimming and J lost 0 bases, with 13 bases between them. The CDR3 is made up of 15 amino acids. Germline V CDR1 and CDR2: SQVTM, ANQGSEA. DNA of the CDR3: TGCAGCGTTGCCCCCGGGGGGGGTAGCAATCAGCCCCAGCATTTT. Translation: CSVAPGGGSNQPQHF.

This clonotype was seen just once. The J gene is TRBJ2-7, the V gene TRBV2; 9 nucleotides match TRBD2. Germline-derived CDR1 and CDR2 are SNHLY and FYNNEI. V was pared by 7 bases and J by 7 bases, with 8 bases of the junction left unmatched. The length of the CDR3 is 13 residues. The CDR3 DNA reads TGTGCCAGCACCTTAGCGGGAGTATCTGAGCAGTACTTC. The encoded protein is CASTLAGVSEQYF.

This clonotype was seen a handful of times. The chain recombines TRBV2 with TRBJ2-3; TRBD1 aligns across 10 bases. CDR1 and CDR2 (germline): SNHLY, FYNNEI. V shed 8 bases and J 3 bases; nucleotides not matched to a gene: 2. This CDR3 is built from 13 residues. The CDR3 DNA reads as TGTGCCAGCTCGGGACAGGGGACAGATACGCAGTATTTT. Residues: CASSGQGTDTQYF.

This clonotype has only a few counts. V is TRBV7-2 and J is TRBJ1-2, with a weak D call TRBD1 (5 bases). V was trimmed by 4 bases and J by 7 bases, leaving 7 bases between them. Germline V gene lookup returns CDR1 SGHTA and CDR2 FQGNSA. This CDR3 contains 11 residues. The CDR3 here is CASSSRGGYTF. As DNA, the CDR3 is TGTGCCAGCAGCTCTAGGGGTGGCTACACCTTC.

The chain has TRBV6-5 and TRBJ1-2; the D is unclear. The germline V gene has CDR1 MNHEY and CDR2 SVGAGI. CDR3 length: 11 amino acids. V lost 7 bases and J lost 7, with 10 bases in between. DNA for the CDR3: TGTGCCAGCATTTATTGGGGTGGCTACACCTTC. Translated, it gives CASIYWGGYTF.

V gene TRBV7-2 combines with J gene TRBJ1-2; no firm D call. Germline V gene lookup returns CDR1 SGHTA and CDR2 FQGNSA. Trimming pared 5 bases from V and 10 bases from J, leaving 20 bases between. The CDR3 totals 14 residues. The CDR3 bases are TGTGCCAGCAGCGGCGGGGTCCTCCGTCAGGTCTACACCTTC. Protein product: CASSGGVLRQVYTF.